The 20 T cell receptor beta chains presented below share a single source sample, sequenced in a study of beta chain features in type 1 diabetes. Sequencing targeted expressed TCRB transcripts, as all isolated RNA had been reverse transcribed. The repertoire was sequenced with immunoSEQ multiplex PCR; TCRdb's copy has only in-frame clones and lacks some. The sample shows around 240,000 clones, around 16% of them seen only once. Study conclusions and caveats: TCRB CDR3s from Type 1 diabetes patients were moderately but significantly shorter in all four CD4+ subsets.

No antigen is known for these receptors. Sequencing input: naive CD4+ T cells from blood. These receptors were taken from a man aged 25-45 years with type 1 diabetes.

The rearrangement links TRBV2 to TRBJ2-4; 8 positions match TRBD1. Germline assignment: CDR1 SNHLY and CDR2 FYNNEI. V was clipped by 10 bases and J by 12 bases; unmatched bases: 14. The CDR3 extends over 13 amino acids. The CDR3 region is CAISTGTGFRQYF. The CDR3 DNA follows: TGTGCCATCTCGACCGGGACAGGCTTTCGTCAGTACTTC.

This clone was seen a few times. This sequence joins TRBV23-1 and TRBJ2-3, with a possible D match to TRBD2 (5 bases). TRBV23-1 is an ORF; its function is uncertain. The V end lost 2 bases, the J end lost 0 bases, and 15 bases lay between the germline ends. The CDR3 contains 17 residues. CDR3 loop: CASSQPLASRSTDTQYF. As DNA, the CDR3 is TGCGCCAGCAGTCAACCTTTGGCTAGCCGAAGCACAGATACGCAGTATTTT.

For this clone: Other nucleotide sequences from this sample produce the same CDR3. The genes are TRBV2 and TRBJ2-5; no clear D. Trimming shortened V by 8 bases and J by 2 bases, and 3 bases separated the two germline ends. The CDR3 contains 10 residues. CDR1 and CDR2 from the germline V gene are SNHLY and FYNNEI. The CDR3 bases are TGTGCCAGCTCGCAAGAGACCCAGTACTTC. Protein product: CASSQETQYF.

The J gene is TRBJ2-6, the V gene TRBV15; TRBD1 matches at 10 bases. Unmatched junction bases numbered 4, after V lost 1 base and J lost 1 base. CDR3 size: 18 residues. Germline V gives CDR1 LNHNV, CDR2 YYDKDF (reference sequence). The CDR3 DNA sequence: TGTGCCACCAGCAGAGGACAGGGGGCCAGATCTGGGGCCAACGTCCTGACTTTC. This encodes CATSRGQGARSGANVLTF.

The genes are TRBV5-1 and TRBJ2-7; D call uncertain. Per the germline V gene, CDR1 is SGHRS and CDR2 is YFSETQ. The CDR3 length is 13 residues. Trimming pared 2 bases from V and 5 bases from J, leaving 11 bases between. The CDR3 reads CASSFSIRDEQYF. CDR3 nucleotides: TGCGCCAGCAGCTTCTCGATACGAGACGAGCAGTACTTC.

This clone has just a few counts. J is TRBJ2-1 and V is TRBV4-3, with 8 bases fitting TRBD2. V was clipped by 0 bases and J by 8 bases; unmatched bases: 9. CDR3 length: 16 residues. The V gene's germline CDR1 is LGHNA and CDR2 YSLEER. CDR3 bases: TGCGCCAGCAGCCAAGATTCGCTAGCGGGTAACGATGAGCAGTTCTTC. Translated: CASSQDSLAGNDEQFF.

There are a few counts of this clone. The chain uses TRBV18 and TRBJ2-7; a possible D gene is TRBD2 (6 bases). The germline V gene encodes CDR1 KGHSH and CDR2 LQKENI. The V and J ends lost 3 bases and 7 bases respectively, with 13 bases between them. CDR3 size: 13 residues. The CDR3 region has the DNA TGTGCCAGCTCACCTCGGGGCGGAGGGGAGCAGTACTTC. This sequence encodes CASSPRGGGEQYF. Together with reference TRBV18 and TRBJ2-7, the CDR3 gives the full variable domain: NAGVMQNPRHLVRRRGQEARLRCSPMKGHSHVYWYRQLPEEGLKFMVYLQKENIIDESGMPKERFSAEFPKEGPSILRIQQVVRGDSAAYFCASSPRGGGEQYFGPGTRLTVT.

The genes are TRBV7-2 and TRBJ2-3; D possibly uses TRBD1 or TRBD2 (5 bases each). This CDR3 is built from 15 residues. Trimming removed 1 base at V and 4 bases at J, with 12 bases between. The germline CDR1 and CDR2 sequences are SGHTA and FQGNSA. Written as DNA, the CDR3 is TGTGCCAGCAGCTTAGGCGCCAGGGAGTCAGATACGCAGTATTTT. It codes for CASSLGARESDTQYF.

The CDR3 region is CSANGRYEQYF. The DNA for the CDR3 is TGCAGCGCCAATGGGAGGTACGAGCAGTACTTC. The rearrangement joins TRBV29-1 to TRBJ2-7, with D possibly being TRBD2 (6 bases). There are 11 residues in the CDR3. Trimming pared 7 bases from V and 4 bases from J, leaving 11 bases between. CDR1 and CDR2 (germline): SQVTM, ANQGSEA.

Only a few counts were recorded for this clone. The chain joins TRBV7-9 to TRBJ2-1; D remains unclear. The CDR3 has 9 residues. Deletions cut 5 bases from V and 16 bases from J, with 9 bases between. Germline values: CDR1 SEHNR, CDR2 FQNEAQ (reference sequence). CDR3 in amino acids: CASSPTDFF. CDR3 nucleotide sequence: TGTGCCAGCAGCCCAACCGATTTCTTC.

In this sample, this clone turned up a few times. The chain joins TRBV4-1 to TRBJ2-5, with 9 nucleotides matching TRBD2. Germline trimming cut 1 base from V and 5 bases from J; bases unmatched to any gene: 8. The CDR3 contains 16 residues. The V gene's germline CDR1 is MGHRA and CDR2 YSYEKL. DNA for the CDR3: TGCGCCAGCAGCCAAGGGGCTAGCGGGAATTATGAGACCCAGTACTTC. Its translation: CASSQGASGNYETQYF.

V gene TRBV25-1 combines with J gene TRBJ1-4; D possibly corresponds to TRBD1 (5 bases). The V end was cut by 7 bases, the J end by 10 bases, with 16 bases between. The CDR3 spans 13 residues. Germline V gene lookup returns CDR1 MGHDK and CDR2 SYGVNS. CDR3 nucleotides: TGTGCCAGCAACGGGGACGGAGTAGCAAAACTGTTTTTT. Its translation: CASNGDGVAKLFF.

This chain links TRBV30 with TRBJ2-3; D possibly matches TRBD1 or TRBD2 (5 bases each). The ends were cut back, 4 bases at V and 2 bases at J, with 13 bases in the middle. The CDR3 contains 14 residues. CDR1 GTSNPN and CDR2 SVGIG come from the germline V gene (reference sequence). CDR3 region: CAWTRGSSTDTQYF. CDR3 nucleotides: TGTGCCTGGACCCGGGGCAGTTCCACAGATACGCAGTATTTT.

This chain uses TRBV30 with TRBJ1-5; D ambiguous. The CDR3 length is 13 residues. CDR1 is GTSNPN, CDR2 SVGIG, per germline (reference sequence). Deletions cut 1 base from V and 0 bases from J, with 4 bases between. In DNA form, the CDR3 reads TGTGCCTGGAGTGAGGGTAGCAATCAGCCCCAGCATTTT. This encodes CAWSEGSNQPQHF.

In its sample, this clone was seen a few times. The CDR3 here is CASSAEQGATDTQYF. DNA of the CDR3: TGTGCCAGCAGCGCCGAGCAGGGGGCCACAGATACGCAGTATTTT. The chain couples TRBV9 to TRBJ2-3; 8 positions agree with TRBD1. V shed 3 bases, J shed 2 bases, and the junction held 5 bases outside the gene matches. Per the germline V gene, CDR1 is SGDLS and CDR2 is YYNGEE. This CDR3 has 15 amino acids. The entire variable domain, with the rest obtained from reference TRBV9 and TRBJ2-3, is as follows: DSGVTQTPKHLITATGQRVTLRCSPRSGDLSVYWYQQSLDQGLQFLIQYYNGEERAKGNILERFSAQQFPDLHSELNLSSLELGDSALYFCASSAEQGATDTQYFGPGTRLTVL.

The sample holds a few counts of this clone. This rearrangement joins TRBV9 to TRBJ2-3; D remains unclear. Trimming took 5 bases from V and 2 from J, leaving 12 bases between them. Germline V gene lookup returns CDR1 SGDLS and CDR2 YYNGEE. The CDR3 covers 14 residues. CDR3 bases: TGTGCCAGCAGTCGCGACCAATACACAGATACGCAGTATTTT. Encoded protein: CASSRDQYTDTQYF.

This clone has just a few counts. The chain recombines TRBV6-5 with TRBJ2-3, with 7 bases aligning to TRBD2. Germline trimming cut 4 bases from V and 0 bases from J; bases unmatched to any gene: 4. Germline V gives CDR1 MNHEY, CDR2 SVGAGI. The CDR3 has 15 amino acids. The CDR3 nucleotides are TGTGCCAGCAGTTTAGAACTAGCGAGCACAGATACGCAGTATTTT. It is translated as CASSLELASTDTQYF.

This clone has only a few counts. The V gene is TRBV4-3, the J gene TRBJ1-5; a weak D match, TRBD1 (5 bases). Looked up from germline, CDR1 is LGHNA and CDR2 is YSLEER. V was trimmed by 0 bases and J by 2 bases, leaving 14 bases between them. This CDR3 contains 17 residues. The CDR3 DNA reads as TGCGCCAGCAGCCAAGATGTTAAGCGGGACGGCAATCAGCCCCAGCATTTT. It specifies CASSQDVKRDGNQPQHF.

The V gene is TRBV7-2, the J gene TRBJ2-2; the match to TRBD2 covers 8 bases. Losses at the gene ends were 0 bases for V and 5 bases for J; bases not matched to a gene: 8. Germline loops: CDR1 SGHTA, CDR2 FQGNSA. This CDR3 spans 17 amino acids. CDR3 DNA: TGTGCCAGCAGCTTAGCCCGGACTAGCTCTGGAACCGGGGAGCTGTTTTTT. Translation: CASSLARTSSGTGELFF.

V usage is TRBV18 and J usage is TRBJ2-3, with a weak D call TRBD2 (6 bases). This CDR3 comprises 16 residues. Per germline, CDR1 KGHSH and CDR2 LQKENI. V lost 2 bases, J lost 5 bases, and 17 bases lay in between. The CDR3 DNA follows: TGTGCCAGCTCACCATGGGCACCGGTCGGGGGAGATACGCAGTATTTT. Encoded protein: CASSPWAPVGGDTQYF.